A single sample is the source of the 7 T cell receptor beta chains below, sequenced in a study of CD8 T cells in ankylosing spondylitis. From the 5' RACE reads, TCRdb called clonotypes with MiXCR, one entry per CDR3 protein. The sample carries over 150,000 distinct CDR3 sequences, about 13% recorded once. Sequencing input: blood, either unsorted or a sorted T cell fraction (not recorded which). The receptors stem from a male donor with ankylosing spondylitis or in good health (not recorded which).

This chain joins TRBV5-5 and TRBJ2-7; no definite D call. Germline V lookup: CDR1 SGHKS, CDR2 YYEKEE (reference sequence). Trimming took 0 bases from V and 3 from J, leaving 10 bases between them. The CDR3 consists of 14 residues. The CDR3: CASSLEGSIYEQYF. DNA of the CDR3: TGTGCCAGCAGCTTGGAAGGGTCCATCTACGAGCAGTACTTC.

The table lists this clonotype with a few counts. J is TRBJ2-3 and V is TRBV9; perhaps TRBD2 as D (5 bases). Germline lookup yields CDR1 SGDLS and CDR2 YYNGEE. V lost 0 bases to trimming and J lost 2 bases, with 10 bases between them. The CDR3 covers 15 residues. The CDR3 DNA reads TGTGCCAGCAGCGTAGTCCCGGGGAACACAGATACGCAGTATTTT. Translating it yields CASSVVPGNTDTQYF.

The CDR3 DNA is TGTGCCAGCAGTGAAGGTTGGCGGGGCATCACAGATACGCAGTATTTT. Translation: CASSEGWRGITDTQYF. This chain connects TRBV6-1 to TRBJ2-3; TRBD2 might be the D (6 bases). The germline V gene has CDR1 MNHNS and CDR2 SASEGT. The CDR3 has 16 amino acids. The V gene lost 1 base and the J gene lost 2 bases, with 13 bases spanning the gap.

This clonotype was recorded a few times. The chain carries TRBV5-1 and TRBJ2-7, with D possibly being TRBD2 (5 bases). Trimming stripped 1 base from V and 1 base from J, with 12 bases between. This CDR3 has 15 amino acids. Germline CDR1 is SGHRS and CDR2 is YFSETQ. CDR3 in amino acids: CASSLFQPGSYEQYF. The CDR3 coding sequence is TGCGCCAGCAGCTTGTTCCAACCGGGATCCTACGAGCAGTACTTC.

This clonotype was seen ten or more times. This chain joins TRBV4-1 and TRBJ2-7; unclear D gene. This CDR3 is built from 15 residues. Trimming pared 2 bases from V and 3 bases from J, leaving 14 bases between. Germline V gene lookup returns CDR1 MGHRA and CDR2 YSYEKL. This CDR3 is CASSQTLELGYEQYF. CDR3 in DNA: TGCGCCAGCAGCCAAACCCTCGAGTTAGGCTACGAGCAGTACTTC.

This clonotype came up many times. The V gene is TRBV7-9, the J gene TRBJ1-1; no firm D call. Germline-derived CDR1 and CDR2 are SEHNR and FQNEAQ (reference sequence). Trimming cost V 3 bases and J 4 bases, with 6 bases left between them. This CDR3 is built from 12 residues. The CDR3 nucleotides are TGTGCCAGCAGCTTCATCCCCACTGAAGCTTTCTTT. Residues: CASSFIPTEAFF.

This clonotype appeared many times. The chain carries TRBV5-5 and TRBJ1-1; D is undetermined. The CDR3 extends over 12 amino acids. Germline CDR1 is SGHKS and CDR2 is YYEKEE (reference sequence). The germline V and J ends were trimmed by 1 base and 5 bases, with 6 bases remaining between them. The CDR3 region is CASSLTATEAFF. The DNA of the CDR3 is TGTGCCAGCAGCTTGACAGCTACTGAAGCTTTCTTT.